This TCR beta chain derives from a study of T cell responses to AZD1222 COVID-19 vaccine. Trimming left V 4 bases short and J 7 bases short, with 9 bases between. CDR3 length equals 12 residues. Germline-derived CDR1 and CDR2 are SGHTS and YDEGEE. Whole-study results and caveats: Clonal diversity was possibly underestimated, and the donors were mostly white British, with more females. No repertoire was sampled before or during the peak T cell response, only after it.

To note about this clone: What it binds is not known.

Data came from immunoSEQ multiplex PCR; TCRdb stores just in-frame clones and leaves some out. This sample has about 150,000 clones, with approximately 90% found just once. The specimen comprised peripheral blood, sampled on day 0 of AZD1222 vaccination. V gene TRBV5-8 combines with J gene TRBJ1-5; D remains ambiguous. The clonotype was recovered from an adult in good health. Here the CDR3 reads CASSRFRQPQHF. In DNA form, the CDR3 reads TGTGCCAGCAGCCGATTTAGGCAGCCCCAGCATTTT. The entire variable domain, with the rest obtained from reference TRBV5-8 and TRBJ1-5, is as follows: EAGVTQSPTHLIKTRGQQATLRCSPISGHTSVYWYQQALGLGLQFLLWYDEGEERNRGNFPPRFSGRQFPNYSSELNVNALELEDSALYLCASSRFRQPQHFGDGTRLSIL.